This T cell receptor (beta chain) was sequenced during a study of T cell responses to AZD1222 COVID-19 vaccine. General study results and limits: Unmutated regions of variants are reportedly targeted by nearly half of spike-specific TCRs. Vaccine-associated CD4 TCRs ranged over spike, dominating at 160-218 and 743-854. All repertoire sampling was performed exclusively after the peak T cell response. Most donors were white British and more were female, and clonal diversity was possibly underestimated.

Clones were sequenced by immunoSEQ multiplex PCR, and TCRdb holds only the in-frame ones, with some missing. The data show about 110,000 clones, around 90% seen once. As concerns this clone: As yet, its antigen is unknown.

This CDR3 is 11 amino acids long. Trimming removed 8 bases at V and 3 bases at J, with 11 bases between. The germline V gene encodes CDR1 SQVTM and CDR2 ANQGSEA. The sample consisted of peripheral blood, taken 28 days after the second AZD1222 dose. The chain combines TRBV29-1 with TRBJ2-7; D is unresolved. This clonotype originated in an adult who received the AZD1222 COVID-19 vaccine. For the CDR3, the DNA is TGCAGCACTCATAACGGCTACGAGCAGTACTTC. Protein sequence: CSTHNGYEQYF.